These 5 T cell receptor beta chains came from one sample sequenced in a study of radiation and T cells in renal cell carcinoma. Time point: blood 2 weeks post-SBRT. The treatment: 15 Gy SBRT to primary tumor, nephrectomy 4 weeks later. TCRdb keeps only in-frame clones here, not all; method: immunoSEQ multiplex PCR. Among more than 65,000 clones listed, 80% to 90% were seen once. Specimen: blood, collected from a patient whose treatment included radiotherapy and nephrectomy. The receptors were sampled from a woman in her fifties or sixties with renal cell carcinoma.

The CDR3 DNA is TGTGCCAGTAGTATTGGTCCAGCAGATACGCAGTATTTT. It translates to CASSIGPADTQYF. V is TRBV19 and J is TRBJ2-3, with D uncertain. Germline V gives CDR1 LNHDA, CDR2 SQIVND (reference sequence). CDR3 length: 13 residues. Trimming left V 3 bases short and J 4 bases short, with 8 bases between.

The V and J genes are TRBV5-4 and TRBJ2-7; D remains unclear. This CDR3 region has 14 residues. The germline V gene encodes CDR1 SGHNT and CDR2 YYREEE (reference sequence). V lost 1 base, J lost 5 bases, and 13 bases lay in between. The DNA of the CDR3 is TGTGCCAGCAGCTTGTTGATAGGGTTGGACGAGCAGTACTTC. Encoded protein: CASSLLIGLDEQYF.

The chain combines TRBV5-1 with TRBJ2-7, with D possibly matching TRBD2 (5 bases). CDR3 length: 13 residues. V lost 1 base to trimming and J lost 7 bases, with 12 bases between them. Germline-derived CDR1 and CDR2 are SGHRS and YFSETQ. The CDR3 reads CASSLRESGEQYF. CDR3 DNA: TGCGCCAGCAGCTTGAGGGAGTCGGGGGAGCAGTACTTC. The full variable domain, its missing parts supplied by reference TRBV5-1 and TRBJ2-7, is KAGVTQTPRYLIKTRGQQVTLSCSPISGHRSVSWYQQTPGQGLQFLFEYFSETQRNKGNFPGRFSGRQFSNSRSEMNVSTLELGDSALYLCASSLRESGEQYFGPGTRLTVT.

This sequence joins TRBV28 and TRBJ1-1; no clear D gene. Deletions cut 7 bases from V and 10 bases from J, with 34 bases between. Germline lookup yields CDR1 MDHEN and CDR2 SYDVKM. The CDR3 totals 18 residues. The CDR3, as DNA: TGTGCCAGCACCTCTCCGGCAGCAGGTAATTGGTGGGATCTCGGAGCTTTCTTT. Amino acid sequence: CASTSPAAGNWWDLGAFF. Supplemented by reference TRBV28 and TRBJ1-1, the full variable domain reads DVKVTQSSRYLVKRTGEKVFLECVQDMDHENMFWYRQDPGLGLRLIYFSYDVKMKEKGDIPEGYSVSREKKERFSLILESASTNQTSMYLCASTSPAAGNWWDLGAFFGQGTRLTVV.

The chain couples TRBV9 to TRBJ1-6; 8 bases agree with TRBD1. The J segment lost 6 bases and the V segment lost 3 bases, leaving 2 bases of the junction unmatched. The CDR3 is 14 residues long. Per germline, CDR1 SGDLS and CDR2 YYNGEE. The CDR3 DNA reads TGTGCCAGCAGCGCTACAGGGGGTAATTCACCCCTCCACTTT. It yields the protein CASSATGGNSPLHF.